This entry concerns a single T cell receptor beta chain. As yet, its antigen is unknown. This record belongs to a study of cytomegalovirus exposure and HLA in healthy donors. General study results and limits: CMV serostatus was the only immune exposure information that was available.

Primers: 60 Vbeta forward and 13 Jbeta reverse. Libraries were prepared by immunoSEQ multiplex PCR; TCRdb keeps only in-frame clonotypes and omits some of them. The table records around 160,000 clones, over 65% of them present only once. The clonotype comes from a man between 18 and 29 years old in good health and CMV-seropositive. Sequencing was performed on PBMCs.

CDR3 sequence: CASSPAGGPITEQFF. The CDR3 DNA is TGTGCCAGCAGCCCAGCGGGAGGGCCGATCACTGAGCAGTTCTTC. The chain links TRBV5-4 to TRBJ2-1; 10 nucleotides align to TRBD2. Losses at the gene ends were 4 bases for V and 9 bases for J; bases not matched to a gene: 10. The CDR3 extends over 15 amino acids. The germline gives CDR1 SGHNT, CDR2 YYREEE (reference sequence).